The TCR beta chain under discussion was sequenced for a study of immune characterization of retroperitoneal liposarcoma. TCRdb itself ran the PCR reads through MiXCR, one entry per CDR3 protein. The sample has some 9,800 distinct CDR3 sequences, about a quarter seen once. The table lists this clonotype with many counts. CDR3 length equals 15 residues. In germline, CDR1 is MNHNS, CDR2 SASEGT. The source of this sequence is a female donor with retroperitoneal liposarcoma. The V gene is TRBV6-1, the J gene TRBJ2-1; 7 bases fit TRBD2. Matching the DNA end better, TRBJ2-7 makes the J call doubtful. The source material was tumor tissue. The CDR3 loop reads CASSVAAGEGIEQYF. The CDR3 DNA sequence: TGTGCCAGCAGTGTTGCGGCGGGGGAAGGTATTGAGCAGTACTTC.